This is a list of T cell receptor beta chains from one sample in a study of T cells after yellow fever vaccination. MiXCR was run by TCRdb on the 5' RACE reads, yielding one entry per CDR3 protein. Among some 220,000 distinct CDR3 sequences listed, approximately 3% were seen once. Specimen: CD4+ T cells sorted from PBMCs, collected 10 days after the yellow fever booster vaccination. All receptors come from a man between 18 and 35 years old who received the YFV17D yellow fever vaccine. Both conserved end residues are part of each CDR3. Fields, in order: CDR3 protein, CDR3 DNA, clone size, J gene, V gene, D gene. A D gene is named only where the DNA matches it firmly. The size of a clone is reported for some rows only, either as once, few or many, or as a class for expanded clones.

CDR3aa: CASSPGIAGVYEQYF
CDR3nt: TGCGCCAGCAGCCCTGGGATAGCGGGGGTCTACGAGCAGTACTTC
abundance: many
j_gene: TRBJ2-7
v_gene: TRBV5-1
d_gene: TRBD2

CDR3aa: CASPEAFF
CDR3nt: TGTGCCAGCCCAGAAGCTTTCTTT
abundance: many
j_gene: TRBJ1-1
v_gene: TRBV6-6
d_gene: -

CDR3aa: CASSQDLASGDTQYF
CDR3nt: TGTGCCAGCAGCCAAGATTTGGCTAGCGGGGATACGCAGTATTTT
abundance: few
j_gene: TRBJ2-3
v_gene: TRBV4-2
d_gene: TRBD2

CDR3aa: CASRDLRQNEAFF
CDR3nt: TGTGCCAGTAGGGACCTCAGACAGAATGAAGCTTTCTTT
abundance: few
j_gene: TRBJ1-1
v_gene: TRBV19
d_gene: -

CDR3aa: CSVFRQGSYEQYF
CDR3nt: TGCAGCGTCTTCCGACAGGGCTCCTACGAGCAGTACTTC
abundance: many
j_gene: TRBJ2-7
v_gene: TRBV29-1
d_gene: TRBD1

CDR3aa: CASSVTGYNQPQHF
CDR3nt: TGTGCCAGCAGCGTCACAGGTTACAATCAGCCCCAGCATTTT
abundance: many
j_gene: TRBJ1-5
v_gene: TRBV7-2
d_gene: -

CDR3aa: CASSYDIYTEAFF
CDR3nt: TGTGCCAGCAGTTACGACATCTACACTGAAGCTTTCTTT
abundance: few
j_gene: TRBJ1-1
v_gene: TRBV6-2/TRBV6-3
d_gene: -

CDR3aa: CSVDWLLAGPGKETQYF
CDR3nt: TGCAGCGTTGATTGGCTGTTGGCAGGGCCGGGAAAAGAGACCCAGTACTTC
abundance: many
j_gene: TRBJ2-5
v_gene: TRBV29-1
d_gene: -

CDR3aa: CASSEQGEGETQYF
CDR3nt: TGTGCCAGCAGTGAACAGGGGGAGGGAGAGACCCAGTACTTC
abundance: -
j_gene: TRBJ2-5
v_gene: TRBV2
d_gene: -

CDR3aa: CASSLSGGPATTQYF
CDR3nt: TGTGCCAGCAGTTTGTCGGGGGGCCCCGCCACGACGCAGTATTTT
abundance: -
j_gene: TRBJ2-3
v_gene: TRBV28
d_gene: -

CDR3aa: CASSFERGGLETQYF
CDR3nt: TGTGCCAGCAGCTTTGAGCGGGGGGGCTTGGAGACCCAGTACTTC
abundance: few
j_gene: TRBJ2-5
v_gene: TRBV7-6
d_gene: TRBD2

CDR3aa: CASSFMGLATDTQYF
CDR3nt: TGCGCCAGCAGCTTCATGGGACTAGCGACAGATACGCAGTATTTT
abundance: many
j_gene: TRBJ2-3
v_gene: TRBV5-1
d_gene: TRBD2

CDR3aa: CASSHYLDRSEAFF
CDR3nt: TGCGCCAGCAGTCACTACTTGGACAGGTCTGAAGCTTTCTTT
abundance: -
j_gene: TRBJ1-1
v_gene: TRBV23-1
d_gene: TRBD1

CDR3aa: CASSLDRTNYGYTF
CDR3nt: TGTGCCAGCAGCTTAGACAGGACTAACTATGGCTACACCTTC
abundance: many
j_gene: TRBJ1-2
v_gene: TRBV5-1
d_gene: -

CDR3aa: CSAPDRISGNTIYF
CDR3nt: TGCAGTGCACCGGACCGAATCAGTGGAAACACCATATATTTT
abundance: few
j_gene: TRBJ1-3
v_gene: TRBV20-1
d_gene: -

CDR3aa: CASSLVGGSTQYF
CDR3nt: TGTGCCAGCAGCTTAGTTGGAGGGAGTACGCAGTATTTT
abundance: many
j_gene: TRBJ2-3
v_gene: TRBV11-2
d_gene: -

CDR3aa: CASSGTDTLGLYGYTF
CDR3nt: TGTGCCAGTAGTGGGACAGACACCTTGGGTCTTTATGGCTACACCTTC
abundance: -
j_gene: TRBJ1-2
v_gene: TRBV19
d_gene: TRBD1

CDR3aa: CASSSGLAGPSSYNEQFF
CDR3nt: TGTGCCAGCAGCTCGGGACTAGCGGGTCCCAGCTCCTACAATGAGCAGTTCTTC
abundance: many
j_gene: TRBJ2-1
v_gene: TRBV12-3/TRBV12-4
d_gene: TRBD2

CDR3aa: CASSSLTNEQFF
CDR3nt: TGTGCCAGCAGCTCTTTGACCAATGAGCAGTTCTTC
abundance: few
j_gene: TRBJ2-1
v_gene: TRBV7-2
d_gene: -

CDR3aa: CAITGQGNPYEQYF
CDR3nt: TGTGCCATCACCGGACAGGGAAATCCCTACGAGCAGTACTTC
abundance: few
j_gene: TRBJ2-7
v_gene: TRBV10-3
d_gene: TRBD1

CDR3aa: CASSQGVREQYF
CDR3nt: TGTGCCAGCAGTCAGGGAGTTCGCGAGCAGTACTTC
abundance: many
j_gene: TRBJ2-7
v_gene: TRBV6-6
d_gene: -

CDR3aa: CASSSYRDTIYF
CDR3nt: TGTGCCAGCAGCTCATATCGGGACACCATATATTTT
abundance: -
j_gene: TRBJ1-3
v_gene: TRBV7-2
d_gene: -

CDR3aa: CASSLGGGGGTDTQYF
CDR3nt: TGTGCCAGCAGCCTTGGCGGGGGGGGGGGCACAGATACGCAGTATTTT
abundance: -
j_gene: TRBJ2-3
v_gene: TRBV7-9
d_gene: TRBD2

CDR3aa: CASSLGQGREKLFF
CDR3nt: TGTGCCAGCAGCCTCGGACAGGGTAGAGAAAAACTGTTTTTT
abundance: many
j_gene: TRBJ1-4
v_gene: TRBV7-2
d_gene: TRBD1

CDR3aa: CASRFSGANVLTF
CDR3nt: TGTGCCAGCCGCTTCTCTGGGGCCAACGTCCTGACTTTC
abundance: many
j_gene: TRBJ2-6
v_gene: TRBV11-2
d_gene: -

CDR3aa: CASSYGLQIYQETQYF
CDR3nt: TGCGCCAGCAGCTATGGTCTGCAGATCTATCAAGAGACCCAGTACTTC
abundance: -
j_gene: TRBJ2-5
v_gene: TRBV5-1
d_gene: -

CDR3aa: CASSTSSGASTDTQYF
CDR3nt: TGTGCCAGCAGCACGAGTAGCGGAGCTAGCACAGATACGCAGTATTTT
abundance: many
j_gene: TRBJ2-3
v_gene: TRBV7-2
d_gene: -

CDR3aa: CASSTDRVTEQFF
CDR3nt: TGTGCCAGCAGCACCGACAGGGTTACTGAGCAGTTCTTC
abundance: many
j_gene: TRBJ2-1
v_gene: TRBV7-2
d_gene: TRBD1

CDR3aa: CATSRDRGSGELFF
CDR3nt: TGTGCCACCAGCAGAGATAGGGGGAGCGGGGAGCTGTTTTTT
abundance: -
j_gene: TRBJ2-2
v_gene: TRBV15
d_gene: -

CDR3aa: CATSDNRRGDTDTQYF
CDR3nt: TGTGCCACCAGTGATAATAGGCGGGGGGACACAGATACGCAGTATTTT
abundance: many
j_gene: TRBJ2-3
v_gene: TRBV24-1
d_gene: TRBD2

CDR3aa: CSASPRGREETQYF
CDR3nt: TGCAGTGCTAGTCCTCGGGGTCGGGAAGAGACCCAGTACTTC
abundance: few
j_gene: TRBJ2-5
v_gene: TRBV20-1
d_gene: -

CDR3aa: CASSQLDRITDTQYF
CDR3nt: TGCGCCAGCAGCCAGCTGGACAGAATCACAGATACGCAGTATTTT
abundance: few
j_gene: TRBJ2-3
v_gene: TRBV5-1
d_gene: -

CDR3aa: CASSQGTYGVKFF
CDR3nt: TGTGCCAGCAGCCAAGGGACGTATGGGGTAAAGTTCTTC
abundance: few
j_gene: TRBJ2-1
v_gene: TRBV7-2
d_gene: -

CDR3aa: CASSSGRGFETQYF
CDR3nt: TGTGCCAGCAGCTCAGGGAGAGGATTCGAGACCCAGTACTTC
abundance: few
j_gene: TRBJ2-5
v_gene: TRBV7-2
d_gene: -

CDR3aa: CASSTTGNTVYF
CDR3nt: TGTGCCAGCAGCACGACAGGAAACACCGTATATTTT
abundance: few
j_gene: TRBJ1-3
v_gene: TRBV7-6
d_gene: -

CDR3aa: CASSLGFGGGNSPLHF
CDR3nt: TGCGCCAGCAGCTTGGGGTTCGGGGGTGGTAATTCACCCCTCCACTTT
abundance: many
j_gene: TRBJ1-6
v_gene: TRBV5-1
d_gene: -

CDR3aa: CAISDPHTDTQYF
CDR3nt: TGTGCCATCAGTGACCCCCACACAGATACGCAGTATTTT
abundance: many
j_gene: TRBJ2-3
v_gene: TRBV10-3
d_gene: -

CDR3aa: CASSVEVTGNTIYF
CDR3nt: TGTGCCAGCAGCGTAGAGGTCACTGGAAACACCATATATTTT
abundance: many
j_gene: TRBJ1-3
v_gene: TRBV9
d_gene: -

CDR3aa: CSIGHRRTDTQYF
CDR3nt: TGCAGCATTGGGCACCGCAGGACAGATACGCAGTATTTT
abundance: few
j_gene: TRBJ2-3
v_gene: TRBV29-1
d_gene: -

CDR3aa: CASSSHPGGTYNEQFF
CDR3nt: TGCGCCAGCAGCTCGCACCCGGGGGGCACCTACAATGAGCAGTTCTTC
abundance: few
j_gene: TRBJ2-1
v_gene: TRBV5-1
d_gene: -

CDR3aa: CASSQGQGHEQYF
CDR3nt: TGTGCCAGCAGCCAGGGACAGGGGCACGAGCAGTACTTC
abundance: -
j_gene: TRBJ2-7
v_gene: TRBV7-2
d_gene: TRBD1

CDR3aa: CASSLRVQSTDTQYF
CDR3nt: TGTGCCAGCAGCTTAAGGGTCCAGAGCACAGATACGCAGTATTTT
abundance: many
j_gene: TRBJ2-3
v_gene: TRBV7-2
d_gene: -

CDR3aa: CASTRDRGQETQYF
CDR3nt: TGTGCCAGCACCCGAGACAGGGGACAAGAGACCCAGTACTTC
abundance: many
j_gene: TRBJ2-5
v_gene: TRBV18
d_gene: TRBD1

CDR3aa: CASSTYRDRGSPLHF
CDR3nt: TGTGCCAGCAGCACTTACCGGGACAGGGGTTCACCCCTCCACTTT
abundance: many
j_gene: TRBJ1-6
v_gene: TRBV7-6
d_gene: TRBD1

CDR3aa: CASSSDSSYGYTF
CDR3nt: TGCGCCAGCAGCTCAGACAGCTCCTATGGCTACACCTTC
abundance: many
j_gene: TRBJ1-2
v_gene: TRBV5-1
d_gene: -